These 24 T cell receptor beta chains were sequenced from one sample in a study of Ad26.COV2.S vaccination and SARS-CoV-2 variants. Measured with immunoSEQ multiplex PCR; TCRdb has only the in-frame clones, and not every one. The table lists 350,000 to 550,000 clones, about 91% of them singletons, with approximately 2.5% in the top ten. Treatment reported: approximately 18 received Ad26.COV2.S at low or high dose, single or two shots; several received placebo; per-sample allocation not given. Sampling was done on day 63 after the first vaccine or placebo injection. This specimen consisted of peripheral blood, obtained in a trial of Ad26.COV2.S vaccine versus placebo. These receptors all stem from a person aged 18 to 59 who received the Ad26.COV2.S COVID-19 vaccine or a placebo.

This clone was found a few times. The chain carries TRBV5-4 and TRBJ2-3; the D is unclear. Trimming cost V 1 base and J 7 bases, with 10 bases left between them. Germline V gives CDR1 SGHNT, CDR2 YYREEE (reference sequence). This CDR3 is 13 amino acids long. The CDR3 spells CASSLYRANTQYF. CDR3 coding DNA: TGTGCCAGCAGCTTGTACCGGGCTAATACGCAGTATTTT.

This clone was seen just once. The conserved phenylalanine or tryptophan normally closing the CDR3 is absent here, so this likely arose from a read error. The gene calls are TRBV6-5 and TRBJ1-6, with TRBD1 as a possible D gene (5 bases). Between the trimmed V and J ends, which lost 2 bases and 8 bases, there was a span of 16 bases. Germline V gene sequence: CDR1 MNHEY, CDR2 SVGAGI. This CDR3 is 16 amino acids long. In DNA, the CDR3 is TGTGCCAGCAGTTACCAGGGCAGGGTGGATGATTCACCCCTCCACCTT. Its translation: CASSYQGRVDDSPLHL.

The chain joins TRBV30 to TRBJ1-1, with D hard to call. V lost 6 bases and J lost 5, with 22 bases in between. The CDR3 contains 15 residues. Germline CDR1 GTSNPN, CDR2 SVGIG (reference sequence). CDR3 residues: CACRKMVTLETEAFF. The CDR3 nucleotides are TGTGCCTGTCGCAAGATGGTAACGTTGGAGACTGAAGCTTTCTTT.

This clone was found once. The V call is TRBV6-5, the J call TRBJ2-1; TRBD1 might be the D (6 bases). Germline lookup yields CDR1 MNHEY and CDR2 SVGAGI. Trimming took 5 bases from V and 2 from J, leaving 10 bases between them. CDR3 size: 14 residues. The chain's CDR3 is CASSNRDTYNEQFF. In DNA form, the CDR3 reads TGTGCCAGCAGTAACCGGGACACCTACAATGAGCAGTTCTTC.

The chain carries TRBV4-1 and TRBJ1-5; TRBD1 matches 8 bases. The V gene end was trimmed by 4 bases and the J gene end by 2 bases; junction bases not matched to a gene: 7. The CDR3 totals 16 residues. Germline V gives CDR1 MGHRA, CDR2 YSYEKL. The CDR3 region is CASSPMDRAGNQPQHF. CDR3 nucleotides: TGCGCCAGCAGCCCCATGGACAGGGCTGGCAATCAGCCCCAGCATTTT.

The chain joins TRBV19 to TRBJ1-1, with a weak D call TRBD1 (6 bases). V lost 4 bases and J lost 3, with 15 bases in between. CDR3 length: 15 residues. CDR1 LNHDA and CDR2 SQIVND come from the germline V gene (reference sequence). CDR3 residues: CASSSRDKVDTEAFF. Here the CDR3 DNA reads TGTGCCAGTAGTAGCCGGGACAAAGTGGACACTGAAGCTTTCTTT.

The rearrangement joins TRBV6-5 to TRBJ1-1; D gene uncertain. The CDR3 extends over 13 amino acids. V lost 2 bases to trimming and J lost 3 bases, with 7 bases between them. Germline V lookup: CDR1 MNHEY, CDR2 SVGAGI. This CDR3 is CASSYGEDTEAFF. CDR3 sequence (DNA): TGTGCCAGCAGTTACGGGGAAGACACTGAAGCTTTCTTT.

The chain couples TRBV9 to TRBJ2-1, with 7 bases identical to TRBD2. Germline lookup yields CDR1 SGDLS and CDR2 YYNGEE. V trimming: 0 bases; J trimming: 3 bases; junction bases outside the gene matches: 3. The CDR3 contains 15 residues. The CDR3 here is CASSVVGGNYNEQFF. The CDR3, as DNA: TGTGCCAGCAGCGTAGTCGGGGGGAACTACAATGAGCAGTTCTTC.

This chain connects TRBV3-1 (or the pseudogene TRBV3-2) to TRBJ2-5; D is perhaps TRBD2 (7 bases). V gave up 4 bases and J gave up 2 bases, with 17 bases separating them. Germline V gene sequence: CDR1 LGHDT, CDR2 YNNKEL (reference sequence). CDR3 length: 16 residues. The CDR3 here is CASSPLNGGLQETQYF. In DNA, the CDR3 is TGTGCCAGCAGCCCCCTAAACGGGGGGCTTCAAGAGACCCAGTACTTC.

The rearrangement joins TRBV7-2 to TRBJ2-5; tentative D call: TRBD1 (6 bases). Trimming left V 5 bases short and J 5 bases short, with 18 bases between. In germline, CDR1 is SGHTA, CDR2 FQGNSA. This CDR3 contains 15 residues. The CDR3 nucleotides read TGTGCCAGCAGCCAACAAACGACAGGTTTGGAGACCCAGTACTTC. Translated, it gives CASSQQTTGLETQYF.

This chain's CDR3 is CASSPDRDRVVGYTF. In DNA form, the CDR3 reads TGTGCCAGCAGCCCCGATCGGGACAGGGTGGTTGGCTACACCTTC. J is TRBJ1-2 and V is TRBV5-8; 9 positions agree with TRBD1. This CDR3 comprises 15 residues. Trimming took 4 bases from V and 7 from J; bases not matched to a gene: 11. From germline, CDR1 is SGHTS and CDR2 YDEGEE.

The chain couples TRBV5-6 to TRBJ1-2, with D perhaps TRBD1 (5 bases). The CDR3 is 12 amino acids. CDR1 is SGHDT, CDR2 YYEEEE, per germline. V was clipped by 3 bases and J by 7 bases, with 10 bases between them. CDR3 nucleotides: TGTGCCAGCAGCTCGGGGGAGGTTGGCTACACCTTC. This gives the protein CASSSGEVGYTF.

This rearrangement joins TRBV7-3 to TRBJ1-1; 7 bases map to TRBD1. V lost 2 bases and J lost 5; bases outside the gene matches: 2. The CDR3 spans 13 residues. CDR1 and CDR2 (germline): SGHTA, FQGTGA. The CDR3 DNA sequence: TGTGCCAGCAGCTTATACAGGGGAACTGAAGCTTTCTTT. Its translation: CASSLYRGTEAFF. The entire variable domain, with the rest obtained from reference TRBV7-3 and TRBJ1-1, is as follows: GAGVSQTPSNKVTEKGKYVELRCDPISGHTALYWYRQSLGQGPEFLIYFQGTGAADDSGLPNDRFFAVRPEGSVSTLKIQRTERGDSAVYLCASSLYRGTEAFFGQGTRLTVV.

This clone was observed once. This chain connects TRBV25-1 to TRBJ2-7; possible D gene TRBD1, 5 bases. Germline CDR1 MGHDK, CDR2 SYGVNS. The CDR3 has 10 residues. Trimming stripped 2 bases from V and 12 bases from J, with 8 bases between. CDR3 coding DNA: TGTGCCAGCAGTGAACAGGGTATGTACTTC. This translates into CASSEQGMYF.

The chain joins TRBV3-1 (or the pseudogene TRBV3-2) to TRBJ1-5, with no clear D. Germline V gene lookup returns CDR1 LGHDT and CDR2 YNNKEL (reference sequence). This CDR3 is 11 amino acids long. The germline V and J ends were trimmed by 1 base and 7 bases, with 2 bases remaining between them. DNA for the CDR3: TGTGCCAGCAGCCAAGGACAGCCCCAGCATTTT. Translated: CASSQGQPQHF.

The chain carries TRBV11-2 and TRBJ2-3; D perhaps matches TRBD2 (5 bases). The V end was cut by 2 bases, the J end by 3 bases, with 9 bases between. This CDR3 contains 14 residues. CDR1 is SGHAT, CDR2 FQNNGV, per germline. Written as DNA, the CDR3 is TGTGCCAGCAGCTTACTAGAGGGTACAGATACGCAGTATTTT. Its protein product is CASSLLEGTDTQYF. Variable domain in full (rest from reference TRBV11-2 and TRBJ2-3): EAGVAQSPRYKIIEKRQSVAFWCNPISGHATLYWYQQILGQGPKLLIQFQNNGVVDDSQLPKDRFSAERLKGVDSTLKIQPAKLEDSAVYLCASSLLEGTDTQYFGPGTRLTVL.

This sequence joins TRBV7-2 and TRBJ2-1; possible D gene TRBD1, 6 bases. This CDR3 spans 18 amino acids. Germline assignment: CDR1 SGHTA and CDR2 FQGNSA. V was clipped by 6 bases and J by 4 bases, with 25 bases between them. The CDR3 loop reads CASRDPRGRGSGYNEQFF. CDR3 DNA: TGTGCCAGCAGGGACCCCCGGGGTAGGGGGAGCGGATACAATGAGCAGTTCTTC.

In the case of this clone: At one boundary the junction diverges from the germline segment, which might be a read error. The CDR3 loop is CASSIAARTVEAFF. CDR3 DNA sequence: TGTGCCAGCAGCATAGCGGCCCGGACAGTAGAAGCTTTCTTT. The V gene is TRBV7-2, the J gene TRBJ1-1; perhaps TRBD1 as D (6 bases). Germline V gives CDR1 SGHTA, CDR2 FQGNSA. The CDR3 covers 14 residues.

The rearrangement uses TRBV9 and TRBJ2-1, with TRBD2 as a possible D gene (5 bases). Trimming took off 7 bases at V and 2 bases at J, with 13 bases between the two ends. CDR3 length: 14 residues. Germline values: CDR1 SGDLS, CDR2 YYNGEE. DNA of the CDR3: TGTGCCAGCCAGCCGTTCGGGACCTACAATGAGCAGTTCTTC. Its protein product is CASQPFGTYNEQFF.

The chain is built from TRBV19 and TRBJ1-2, with 10 bases matching TRBD1. Germline V gives CDR1 LNHDA, CDR2 SQIVND (reference sequence). The length of the CDR3 is 18 residues. J gave up 6 bases and V 9 bases, and 22 bases lay outside the gene matches. The CDR3: CASHPLRDRGYGADGYTF. As DNA, the CDR3 is TGTGCCAGCCATCCTCTCCGGGACAGGGGATATGGAGCCGATGGCTACACCTTC.

The chain carries TRBV12-5 and TRBJ2-2; D is unclear. CDR1 is LGHNT, CDR2 FRNRAP, per germline. V lost 5 bases, J lost 5 bases, and 3 bases lay in between. The CDR3 has 11 residues. In DNA form, the CDR3 reads TGTGCTAGTGGTGGAACCGGGGAGCTGTTTTTT. It codes for CASGGTGELFF. The variable domain in full, completed from reference TRBV12-5 and TRBJ2-2, reads DARVTQTPRHKVTEMGQEVTMRCQPILGHNTVFWYRQTMMQGLELLAYFRNRAPLDDSGMPKDRFSAEMPDATLATLKIQPSEPRDSAVYFCASGGTGELFFGEGSRLTVL.

This chain connects TRBV6-5 to TRBJ2-2; tentative D call: TRBD1 (5 bases). V lost 5 bases, J lost 1 base, and 8 bases lay in between. The CDR3 covers 14 residues. Germline V lookup: CDR1 MNHEY, CDR2 SVGAGI. The CDR3 is CASSTTENTGELFF. The CDR3, as DNA: TGTGCCAGCAGTACGACAGAGAACACCGGGGAGCTGTTTTTT.

This clone was counted once. The chain carries TRBV20-1 and TRBJ2-1, with 7 positions matching TRBD2. Germline-derived CDR1 and CDR2 are DFQATT and SNEGSKA (reference sequence). The CDR3 is 15 residues long. Trimming took 3 bases from V and 4 from J; bases not matched to a gene: 9. The CDR3 DNA reads as TGCAGTGCTAGTTTGGTGGCGGGGGAATACAATGAGCAGTTCTTC. This codes for CSASLVAGEYNEQFF.

The J gene is TRBJ1-1, the V gene TRBV6-5; D is unresolved. This CDR3 contains 12 residues. The V gene's germline CDR1 is MNHEY and CDR2 SVGAGI. CDR3: CVAGEMNTEAFF. In DNA, the CDR3 is TGTGTCGCAGGTGAAATGAACACTGAAGCTTTCTTT.